The clone carrying this T cell receptor beta chain occurred once. The data are from a study of shared clonotypes between healthy human individuals. CDR3 size: 12 residues. Trimming took off 8 bases at V and 3 bases at J, with 11 bases between the two ends. CDR1 MNHNS and CDR2 SASEGT come from the germline V gene. Assay used: immunoSEQ multiplex PCR; TCRdb lists only in-frame clones, some missing. The sample has roughly 490,000 clones, about three quarters seen once; the top ten hold about an eighth. The sample consisted of PBMCs. The clonotype originates from a woman between 35 and 50 years old in good health. Some clones in this sample may be carry-over from other donors' samples. J is TRBJ2-7 and V is TRBV6-1; D might be TRBD1 (5 bases). CDR3 loop: CASGARDYEQYF. Written as DNA, the CDR3 is TGTGCCAGCGGGGCCAGGGACTACGAGCAGTACTTC.